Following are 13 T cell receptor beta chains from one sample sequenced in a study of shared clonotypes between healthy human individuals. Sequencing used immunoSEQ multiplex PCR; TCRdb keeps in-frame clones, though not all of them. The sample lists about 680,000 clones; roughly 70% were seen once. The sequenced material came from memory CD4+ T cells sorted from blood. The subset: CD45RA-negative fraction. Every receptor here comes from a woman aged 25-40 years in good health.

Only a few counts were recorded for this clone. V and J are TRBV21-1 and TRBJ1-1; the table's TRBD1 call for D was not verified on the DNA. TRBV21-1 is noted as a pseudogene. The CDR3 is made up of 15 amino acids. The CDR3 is CASSKAFRTESKAFF. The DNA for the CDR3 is TGTGCCAGCAGCAAAGCGTTCCGGACAGAGAGTAAAGCTTTCTTT.

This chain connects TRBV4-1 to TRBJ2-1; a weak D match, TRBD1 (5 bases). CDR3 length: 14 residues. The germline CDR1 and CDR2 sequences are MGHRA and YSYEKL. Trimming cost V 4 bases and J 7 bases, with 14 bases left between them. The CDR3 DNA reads TGCGCCAGCAGCCTTGGTCCAGGGAAGAATGAGCAGTTCTTC. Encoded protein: CASSLGPGKNEQFF.

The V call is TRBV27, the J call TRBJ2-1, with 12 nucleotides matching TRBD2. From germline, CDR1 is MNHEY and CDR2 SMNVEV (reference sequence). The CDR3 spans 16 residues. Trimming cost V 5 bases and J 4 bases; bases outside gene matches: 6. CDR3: CASSPTSGSGYNEQFF. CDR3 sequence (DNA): TGTGCCAGCAGTCCGACTAGCGGGAGCGGGTACAATGAGCAGTTCTTC.

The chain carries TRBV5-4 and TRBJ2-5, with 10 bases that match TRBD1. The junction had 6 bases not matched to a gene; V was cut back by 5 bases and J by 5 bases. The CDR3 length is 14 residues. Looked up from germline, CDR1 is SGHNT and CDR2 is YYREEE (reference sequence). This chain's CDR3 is CASRPGQGMETQYF. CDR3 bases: TGTGCCAGCAGACCGGGACAGGGGATGGAGACCCAGTACTTC. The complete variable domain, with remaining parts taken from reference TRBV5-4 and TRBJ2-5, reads ETGVTQSPTHLIKTRGQQVTLRCSSQSGHNTVSWYQQALGQGPQFIFQYYREEENGRGNFPPRFSGLQFPNYSSELNVNALELDDSALYLCASRPGQGMETQYFGPGTRLLVL.

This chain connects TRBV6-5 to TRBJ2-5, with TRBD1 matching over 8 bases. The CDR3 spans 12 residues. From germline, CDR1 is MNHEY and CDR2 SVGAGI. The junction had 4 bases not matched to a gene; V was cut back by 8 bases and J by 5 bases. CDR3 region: CASRTGYETQYF. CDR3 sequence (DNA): TGTGCCAGCCGGACAGGGTACGAGACCCAGTACTTC.

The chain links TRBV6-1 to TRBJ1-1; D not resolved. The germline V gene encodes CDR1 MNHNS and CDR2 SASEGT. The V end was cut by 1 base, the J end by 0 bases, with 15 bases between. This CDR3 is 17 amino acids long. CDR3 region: CASSEEGRPGLNTEAFF. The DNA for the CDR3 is TGTGCCAGCAGTGAAGAAGGGAGACCGGGCCTGAACACTGAAGCTTTCTTT.

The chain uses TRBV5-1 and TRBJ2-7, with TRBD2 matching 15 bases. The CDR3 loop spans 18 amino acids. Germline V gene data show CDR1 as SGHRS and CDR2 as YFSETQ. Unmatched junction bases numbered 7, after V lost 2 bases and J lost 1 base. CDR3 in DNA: TGCGCCAGCAGCTTAGGACTAGCGGGAGGGCCTATTTCCTACGAGCAGTACTTC. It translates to CASSLGLAGGPISYEQYF.

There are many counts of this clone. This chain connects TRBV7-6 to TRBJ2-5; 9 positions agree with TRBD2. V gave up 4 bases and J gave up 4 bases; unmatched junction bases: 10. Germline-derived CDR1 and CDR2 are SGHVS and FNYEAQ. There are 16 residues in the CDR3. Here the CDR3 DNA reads TGTGCCAGCAGCTCCAAGATAGCGGGAGCGGTAGAGACCCAGTACTTC. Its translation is CASSSKIAGAVETQYF. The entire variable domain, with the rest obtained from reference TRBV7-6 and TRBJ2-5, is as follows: GAGVSQSPRYKVTKRGQDVALRCDPISGHVSLYWYRQALGQGPEFLTYFNYEAQQDKSGLPNDRFSAERPEGSISTLTIQRTEQRDSAMYRCASSSKIAGAVETQYFGPGTRLLVL.

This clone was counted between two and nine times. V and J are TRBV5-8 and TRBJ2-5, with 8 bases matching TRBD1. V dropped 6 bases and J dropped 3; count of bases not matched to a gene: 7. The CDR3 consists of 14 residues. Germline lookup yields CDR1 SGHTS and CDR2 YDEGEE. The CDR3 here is CASTRGQAKETQYF. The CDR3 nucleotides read TGTGCCAGCACCCGGGGACAGGCGAAAGAGACCCAGTACTTC. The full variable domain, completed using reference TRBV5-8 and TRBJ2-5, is EAGVTQSPTHLIKTRGQQATLRCSPISGHTSVYWYQQALGLGLQFLLWYDEGEERNRGNFPPRFSGRQFPNYSSELNVNALELEDSALYLCASTRGQAKETQYFGPGTRLLVL.

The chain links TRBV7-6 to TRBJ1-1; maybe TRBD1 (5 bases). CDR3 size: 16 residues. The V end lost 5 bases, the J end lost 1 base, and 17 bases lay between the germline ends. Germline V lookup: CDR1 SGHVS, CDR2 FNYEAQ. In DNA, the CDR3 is TGTGCCAGCAGCCCAAGACTCCGGGGGACGAACACTGAAGCTTTCTTT. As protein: CASSPRLRGTNTEAFF.

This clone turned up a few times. CDR3 sequence reads: CARRGERAGRYGYTF. CDR3 bases: TGTGCCAGACGCGGGGAGAGGGCGGGTCGCTATGGCTACACCTTC. V and J are TRBV5-6 and TRBJ1-2; D remains unclear. V lost 8 bases and J 4 bases, leaving 21 bases between the germline ends. The CDR3 consists of 15 residues. Germline V gene lookup returns CDR1 SGHDT and CDR2 YYEEEE.

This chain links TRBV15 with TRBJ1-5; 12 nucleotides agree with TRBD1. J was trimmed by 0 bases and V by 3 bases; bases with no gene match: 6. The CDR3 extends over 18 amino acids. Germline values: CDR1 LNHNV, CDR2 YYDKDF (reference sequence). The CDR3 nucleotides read TGTGCCACCAGCAGCGGGACAGGGGGCGGACTTAGCAATCAGCCCCAGCATTTT. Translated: CATSSGTGGGLSNQPQHF. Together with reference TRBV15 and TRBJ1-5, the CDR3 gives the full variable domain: DAMVIQNPRYQVTQFGKPVTLSCSQTLNHNVMYWYQQKSSQAPKLLFHYYDKDFNNEADTPDNFQSRRPNTSFCFLDIRSPGLGDTAMYLCATSSGTGGGLSNQPQHFGDGTRLSIL.

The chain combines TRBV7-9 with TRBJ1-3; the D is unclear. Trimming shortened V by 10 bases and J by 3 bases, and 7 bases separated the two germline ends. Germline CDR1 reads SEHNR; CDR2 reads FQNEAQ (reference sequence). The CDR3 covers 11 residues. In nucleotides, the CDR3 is TGTGCCACCGGGTTTGGAAACACCATATATTTT. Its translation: CATGFGNTIYF. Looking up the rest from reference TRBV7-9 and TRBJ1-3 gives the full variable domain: DTGVSQNPRHKITKRGQNVTFRCDPISEHNRLYWYRQTLGQGPEFLTYFQNEAQLEKSRLLSDRFSAERPKGSFSTLEIQRTEQGDSAMYLCATGFGNTIYFGEGSWLTVV.